This T cell receptor beta chain was found in a study of post-analysis software for immune sequencing data. Overall study: Relapsing-remitting, secondary progressive and progressive-relapsing multiple sclerosis courses were included.

Comment on this clonotype: Its target is unknown.

Each TCR beta cDNA library carried unique molecular identifiers. The source material, 1 to 10 million T cells, gave rise to 450,000 to 550,000 cDNA molecules. MiXCR, run by TCRdb on the PCR reads, gives a single entry per CDR3 protein. The sample records a few hundred thousand distinct CDR3 sequences, roughly 36% being singletons. The CDR3 has 14 amino acids. Per germline, CDR1 SGHRS and CDR2 YFSETQ. V was clipped by 0 bases and J by 8 bases, with 12 bases between them. Whole-study findings and limits: Relative to controls, patients had five TRBV segments at higher frequency, with TRBV5-6, TRBV5-1 and TRBV20-1 among these. Under the F measure, samples that were prepared in one batch clustered strongly together. Significantly lower normalized Chao1 diversity was seen in multiple sclerosis patients than in controls.

Sequenced sample: blood. The TCR was taken from a girl between 5 and 17 years old with multiple sclerosis. This chain connects TRBV5-1 to TRBJ1-5, with TRBD1 as a possible D gene (6 bases). This chain's CDR3 is CASSLERGLKPQHF. The CDR3 DNA is TGCGCCAGCAGCTTGGAGCGGGGGCTTAAGCCCCAGCATTTT. The full variable domain, rest sourced from reference TRBV5-1 and TRBJ1-5, is KAGVTQTPRYLIKTRGQQVTLSCSPISGHRSVSWYQQTPGQGLQFLFEYFSETQRNKGNFPGRFSGRQFSNSRSEMNVSTLELGDSALYLCASSLERGLKPQHFGDGTRLSIL.